This is a list of T cell receptor beta chains from one sample in a study of T cells in Graves' hyperthyroidism and ophthalmopathy. MiXCR, run by TCRdb on the multiplex PCR reads, gives a single entry per CDR3 protein. Counted here are around 500,000 distinct CDR3 sequences, 15% to 20% occurring once; the ten biggest clones make up around 28%. The sample was blood. The receptors were gathered from a woman aged 25 to 39 with Graves' ophthalmopathy. CDR3s include the opening cysteine and the closing phenylalanine or tryptophan. The D gene is left open where the match is weak. Not all rows give a size; the values are once, few, many and, for expanded clones, a class.

d_call	clone_size	v_call	j_call	cdr3_nt	cdr3_aa
-	-	TRBV6-1	TRBJ2-1	TGTGCCAGCAGTTATAGGAGGGAGGAAAGGAATGAGCAGTTCTTC	CASSYRREERNEQFF
TRBD1	-	TRBV4-1	TRBJ2-5	TGCGCCAGCAGCCAACCGACAGGGGGAAAGACCCAGTACTTC	CASSQPTGGKTQYF
-	-	TRBV7-8	TRBJ1-1	TGTGCCAGCAGCTCTGACGTCGTTAGACAGGCGGGATTGAGGGAAGCTTTCTTT	CASSSDVVRQAGLREAFF
TRBD2	-	TRBV19	TRBJ2-2	TGTGCCAGTAGTATACCAGCGGGAGATTGGACCGGGGAGCTGTTTTTT	CASSIPAGDWTGELFF
-	once	TRBV14	TRBJ2-1	TGTGCCAGCAGCCCGGAATTAGGGTTCGGTGGGCAGTTCTTC	CASSPELGFGGQFF
-	many	TRBV12-3/TRBV12-4	TRBJ2-4	TGTGCCAGCCAAGATAGGAGGAGGGGTGGGGAGTTAGCCAAAAACATTCAGTACTTC	CASQDRRRGGELAKNIQYF
-	-	TRBV7-9	TRBJ1-3	TGTGCCAGCAGCTCACAGGGATCCGGAAACACCATATATTTT	CASSSQGSGNTIYF
-	many	TRBV3-1	TRBJ1-3	TGTGCCAGCAGCCAAGAGACCAGGGTCATCGGAAACACCATATATTTT	CASSQETRVIGNTIYF
TRBD2	many	TRBV20-1	TRBJ2-6	TGCAGTGCCGAGACTAGCGGGAGTGGCTGGGCCAACGTCCTGACTTTC	CSAETSGSGWANVLTF
-	few	TRBV27	TRBJ1-3	TGTGCCAGCAGTCCCAGGACCGACCGTTCCGGTCGAAACACCATATATTTT	CASSPRTDRSGRNTIYF
-	many	TRBV11-3	TRBJ2-1	TGTGCCAGCAGCCCCGGGGGGCCAACCTCCTACAATGAGCAGTTCTTC	CASSPGGPTSYNEQFF
-	-	TRBV6-1	TRBJ1-1	TGTGCCAGCCCAGGGGACGGAAGAAGAGAGGCTTTCTTT	CASPGDGRREAFF